The rows below give T cell receptor beta chains drawn from one sample of a study of blood T cell repertoires in COVID-19. This table comes from immunoSEQ multiplex PCR, and its TCRdb copy is limited to in-frame clones, with some not included. The sample contains 250,000 to 400,000 clones, around 88% of which appear only once. The material sequenced was peripheral blood. Receptors originate from a woman aged 25 to 39 with COVID-19, enrolled during active disease. The CDR3 runs from the conserved cysteine through the conserved F or W. A D gene is named only where the DNA matches it firmly. A clone size is listed for some rows: how often the clone was seen (once, few, many), or a class if it is expanded.

J gene | D gene | clone size | V gene | CDR3 DNA | CDR3 protein
TRBJ1-2 | . | . | TRBV11-3 | TGTGCCAGCAGCTTTAACAGGGCTTCCAGCTATGGCTACACCTTC | CASSFNRASSYGYTF
TRBJ2-2 | TRBD2 | . | TRBV6-4 | TGTGCCAGCAGTGCGTGGGGGGGTAAAGCGAACACCGGGGAGCTGTTTTTT | CASSAWGGKANTGELFF
TRBJ2-7 | TRBD1 | . | TRBV10-3 | TGTGCCATCAGTGGTGACAGGGGATCCTACGAGCAGTACTTC | CAISGDRGSYEQYF
TRBJ1-2 | . | . | TRBV2 | TGTGCCAGCAGAGAACAGGGTGCCTTTATCTATGGCTACACCTTC | CASREQGAFIYGYTF
TRBJ1-3 | TRBD1 | . | TRBV5-1 | TGCGCCAGCAGCTTGAACTCCGCCACAGGGGCAGGTGGAAACACCATATATTTT | CASSLNSATGAGGNTIYF
TRBJ2-7 | . | . | TRBV4-2 | TGTGCCAGCAGCCAAGATTTGACCCAGGCCTACGAGCAGTACTTC | CASSQDLTQAYEQYF
TRBJ2-3 | TRBD1 | . | TRBV10-3 | TGTGCCATCAGTGGGACAGGGGGACCAGATACGCAGTATTTT | CAISGTGGPDTQYF
TRBJ1-1 | . | . | TRBV4-1 | TGCGCCAGCAGCCACCGGGGGGATGAAGCTTTCTTT | CASSHRGDEAFF
TRBJ2-2 | TRBD2 | . | TRBV7-9 | TGTGCCAGCAGGCCTGGACTAGCGGGAGAGAACACCGGGGAGCTGTTTTTT | CASRPGLAGENTGELFF
TRBJ1-2 | TRBD1 | . | TRBV9 | TGTGCCAGCAGCGTATTGGGACAGGGCGGCTATGGCTACACCTTC | CASSVLGQGGYGYTF
TRBJ1-3 | TRBD1 | . | TRBV7-6 | TGTGCCAGCAGCTTAGCACAGGGGTCCCCCTCTGGAAACACCATATATTTT | CASSLAQGSPSGNTIYF
TRBJ1-3 | TRBD1 | . | TRBV7-8 | TGTGCCAGCAGCTTTAGGCGGACAGGGGGCGGTGGAAACACCATATATTTT | CASSFRRTGGGGNTIYF
TRBJ2-5 | . | . | TRBV2 | TGTGCCAGCAACCCGAGGGTTGCCCAAGAGACCCAGTACTTC | CASNPRVAQETQYF
TRBJ2-1 | TRBD2 | . | TRBV11-2 | TGTGCCAGCAGCCGCACTAGCGGGGTAGCCAATGAGCAGTTCTTC | CASSRTSGVANEQFF
TRBJ2-1 | TRBD1 | . | TRBV7-2 | TGTGCCAGCAGCTTAGCGACAGGGGGTTACAATGAGCAGTTCTTC | CASSLATGGYNEQFF
TRBJ1-5 | . | . | TRBV25-1 | TGTGCCAGCAACCTTCTCCGGAGCAGGGGCAATCAGCCCCAGCATTTT | CASNLLRSRGNQPQHF
TRBJ2-1 | TRBD2 | once | TRBV2 | TGTGCCAGCAGTCGGAGCGGGGGACCTGCCTACAATGAGCAGTTCTTC | CASSRSGGPAYNEQFF
TRBJ1-6 | . | few | TRBV11-2 | TGTGCCAGCAGCTTAGGGGGCAGGGGAAGATCACCCCTCCACTTT | CASSLGGRGRSPLHF
TRBJ2-5 | TRBD2 | . | TRBV29-1 | TGCAGCGTCGCTAGCGGGGGCCAAGAGACCCAGTACTTC | CSVASGGQETQYF
TRBJ2-1 | TRBD2 | . | TRBV5-1 | TGCGCCAGCAGCTTCACTCGCGGGGGGGGCGAGCAGTTCTTC | CASSFTRGGGEQFF
TRBJ2-5 | TRBD1 | . | TRBV28 | TGTGCCAGCAGTCTCCCGGGGACAGAAGAGACCCAGTACTTC | CASSLPGTEETQYF
TRBJ2-1 | TRBD2 | . | TRBV6-2/TRBV6-3 | TGTGCCAGCAGCAACGCCGGGACTAGCGGGGGTGAGCAGTTCTTC | CASSNAGTSGGEQFF
TRBJ2-1 | . | . | TRBV21-1 | TGTGCCAGCAGCCCACGTAGGGGGACAGTCTACAATGAGCAGTTCTTC | CASSPRRGTVYNEQFF
TRBJ1-1 | TRBD1 | . | TRBV6-5 | TGTGCCAGCAGGGTGGACAGGGACACTGAAGCTTTCTTT | CASRVDRDTEAFF
TRBJ2-7 | . | . | TRBV7-2 | TGTGCCAGCAGCCAGGGATCCGGAATCTTACCTTACGAGCAGTACTTC | CASSQGSGILPYEQYF
TRBJ2-5 | TRBD2 | . | TRBV3-1/TRBV3-2 | TGTGCCAGCAGCCAGCGGGGGGCGTATGAGACCCAGTACTTC | CASSQRGAYETQYF
TRBJ2-2 | . | . | TRBV18 | TGTGCCAGCTCACCAAATCGACAGAACACCGGGGAGCTGTTTTTT | CASSPNRQNTGELFF